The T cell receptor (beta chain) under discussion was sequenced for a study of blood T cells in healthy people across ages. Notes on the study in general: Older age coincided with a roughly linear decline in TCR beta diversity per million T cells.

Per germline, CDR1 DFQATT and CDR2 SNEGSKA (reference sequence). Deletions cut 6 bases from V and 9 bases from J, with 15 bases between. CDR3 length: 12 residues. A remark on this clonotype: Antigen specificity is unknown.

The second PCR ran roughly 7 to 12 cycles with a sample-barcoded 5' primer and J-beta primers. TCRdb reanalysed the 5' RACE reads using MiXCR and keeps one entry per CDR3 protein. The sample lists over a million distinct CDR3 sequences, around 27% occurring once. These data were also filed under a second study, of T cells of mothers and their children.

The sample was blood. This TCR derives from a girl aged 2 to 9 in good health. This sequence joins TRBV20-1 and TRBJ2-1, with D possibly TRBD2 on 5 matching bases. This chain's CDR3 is CSASGPGLEQFF. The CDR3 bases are TGCAGTGCCAGCGGCCCTGGACTTGAGCAGTTCTTC.